This record covers a single TCR beta chain. This clonotype appeared a few times. Its antigen is still unknown. Base-call qualities are not available, and no considerably larger clone is one nucleotide away. CDR1 and CDR2, looked up from the germline V gene, are SGHRS and YFSETQ. From the cysteine up to the phenylalanine, the CDR3 has a length of 15 residues. Only the CDR3 DNA stays, 45 bases, in frame from base 1. The germline V end is reduced by 7 bases and the J end by 3 bases; junction bases left unmatched: 9. Libraries were constructed by RT-PCR. The instrument given in TCRdb is Illumina HiSeq 2500. Through fastp at Q25 and MiXCR, TCRdb rebuilt clones from the public reads, retaining in-frame beta chains. Duplicate CDR3 protein sequences are folded into a single record with the most common DNA and genes. In this sample the table shows about 480,000 distinct CDR3 sequences, approximately 11% of which occur a single time. Clones ranked in the top ten supply approximately 12% of the sample.

The entry originates in a study of response to subunit inactivated influenza vaccine (dated by TCRdb to 2016 to 2019). Looking at the study overall: Deep quantitative profiling of the T cell receptor repertoire was used in the study to follow responses to a trivalent subunit inactivated influenza vaccine. Overall study outcomes, separate from this receptor: It was suggested by the authors that each seasonal influenza vaccination may recruit only a limited number of new T cells.

In light of the paper, this sample's time point label describes: approximately 40 days after influenza vaccine administration. The clonotype was recovered from a middle-aged man who received an inactivated influenza vaccine. Donor details come from another sample of the same person, matched by shared clones. Here the sequenced sample was PBMCs from blood, taken 45 days after vaccination. The chain is encoded by TRBV5-1 joined to TRBJ2-2; 7 nucleotides in the junction match TRBD2. The bases read TGCGCCAGCGCCGGACTAGTGAGCGACACCGGGGAGCTGTTTTTT. It codes for CASAGLVSDTGELFF.